One sample yielded the 27 T cell receptor beta chains listed below, sequenced in a study of lymphopenia after photon versus proton radiotherapy. Assay used: immunoSEQ multiplex PCR; TCRdb lists only in-frame clones, some missing. The sample lists around 30,000 clones; roughly 90% were seen once. The source material was peripheral blood, sampled from a patient treated with photon-based radiotherapy. The source is a woman aged 45 to 65 with pancreatic cancer.

The rearrangement joins TRBV27 to TRBJ2-5, with D perhaps matching TRBD2 (6 bases). Germline V lookup: CDR1 MNHEY, CDR2 SMNVEV (reference sequence). The germline V and J ends were trimmed by 4 bases and 1 base, with 19 bases remaining between them. The CDR3 is made up of 17 amino acids. CDR3: CASSYWSGGRIQETQYF. The CDR3 DNA reads TGTGCCAGCAGTTATTGGTCAGGTGGGAGGATCCAAGAGACCCAGTACTTC.

The V gene is TRBV1, the J gene TRBJ2-2; whether TRBD2, the table's D call, matches the DNA was not checked. TRBV1 constitutes a pseudogene. This CDR3 spans 18 amino acids. CDR3 DNA: TGCACCAGCAGCCAAGGACGAGGTGGACTAGCTGTCGCCGGGGAGCTGTTTTTT. This codes for CTSSQGRGGLAVAGELFF.

V gene TRBV9 combines with J gene TRBJ2-1; D is perhaps TRBD2 (6 bases). Trimming shortened V by 0 bases and J by 5 bases, and 15 bases separated the two germline ends. The CDR3 loop spans 16 amino acids. Per the germline V gene, CDR1 is SGDLS and CDR2 is YYNGEE. In DNA, the CDR3 is TGTGCCAGCAGCGTAGGGGACCTCGGGAGACACAATGAGCAGTTCTTC. As protein: CASSVGDLGRHNEQFF.

V and J are TRBV6-5 and TRBJ1-2; D remains ambiguous. The CDR3 contains 13 residues. Per the germline V gene, CDR1 is MNHEY and CDR2 is SVGAGI. Trimming took 6 bases from V and 3 from J, leaving 11 bases between them. CDR3 region: CASSLDTDYGYTF. For the CDR3, the DNA is TGTGCCAGCAGCCTCGACACGGACTATGGCTACACCTTC.

The chain recombines TRBV5-1 with TRBJ2-4, with 7 bases identical to TRBD2. Germline V gene sequence: CDR1 SGHRS, CDR2 YFSETQ. V lost 0 bases to trimming and J lost 8 bases; unmatched junction nucleotides: 8. CDR3 size: 15 residues. CDR3 protein: CASSLAPSGGDIQYF. CDR3 in DNA: TGCGCCAGCAGCTTGGCCCCTAGCGGTGGGGACATTCAGTACTTC. The full variable domain, with the rest looked up from reference TRBV5-1 and TRBJ2-4, is KAGVTQTPRYLIKTRGQQVTLSCSPISGHRSVSWYQQTPGQGLQFLFEYFSETQRNKGNFPGRFSGRQFSNSRSEMNVSTLELGDSALYLCASSLAPSGGDIQYFGAGTRLSVL.

This clone came up a few times. The V call is TRBV2, the J call TRBJ2-5; 13 bases fit TRBD2. The CDR3 runs to 17 residues. Trimming cost V 5 bases and J 4 bases; bases outside gene matches: 10. Germline V gene lookup returns CDR1 SNHLY and CDR2 FYNNEI. The CDR3 coding sequence is TGTGCCAGCAGTAAGACTAGCGGGAGGACCATCCCAGAGACCCAGTACTTC. Translating gives CASSKTSGRTIPETQYF.

This clone has just a few counts. The rearrangement uses TRBV15 and TRBJ2-2, with D possibly TRBD1 on 7 matching bases. The CDR3 is made up of 17 amino acids. V was cut by 2 bases and J by 1 base, with 14 bases left in between. Germline-derived CDR1 and CDR2 are LNHNV and YYDKDF (reference sequence). The CDR3: CATSRQEGARNTGELFF. CDR3 nucleotides: TGTGCCACCAGCAGACAGGAGGGGGCGAGGAACACCGGGGAGCTGTTTTTT.

The chain couples TRBV4-2 to TRBJ1-3; D unclear. Germline CDR1 reads LGHNA; CDR2 reads YNFKEQ. Trimming stripped 0 bases from V and 2 bases from J, with 11 bases between. The CDR3 spans 16 residues. The CDR3 loop reads CASSQDAGRTGNTIYF. As DNA, the CDR3 is TGTGCCAGCAGCCAAGATGCGGGTAGAACTGGAAACACCATATATTTT.

The CDR3 protein is CASSPRELQETQYF. DNA of the CDR3: TGTGCCAGCTCCCCAAGGGAACTTCAAGAGACCCAGTACTTC. The rearrangement joins TRBV18 to TRBJ2-5; unclear D gene. Looked up from germline, CDR1 is KGHSH and CDR2 is LQKENI. This CDR3 is built from 14 residues. The V end was cut by 6 bases, the J end by 2 bases, with 13 bases between. Complete variable domain (other parts from reference TRBV18 and TRBJ2-5): NAGVMQNPRHLVRRRGQEARLRCSPMKGHSHVYWYRQLPEEGLKFMVYLQKENIIDESGMPKERFSAEFPKEGPSILRIQQVVRGDSAAYFCASSPRELQETQYFGPGTRLLVL.

The chain carries TRBV6-5 and TRBJ2-5, with TRBD1 as a possible D gene (8 bases). There are 14 residues in the CDR3. Trimming pared 7 bases from V and 0 bases from J, leaving 12 bases between. CDR1 and CDR2 (germline): MNHEY, SVGAGI. In DNA form, the CDR3 reads TGTGCCAGCAACAGGGGGGGATACCAAGAGACCCAGTACTTC. Its protein is CASNRGGYQETQYF.

The genes are TRBV6-1 and TRBJ2-5, with D perhaps given as TRBD1 or TRBD2 (6 bases each). Deletions cut 8 bases from V and 2 bases from J, with 9 bases between. The germline CDR1 and CDR2 sequences are MNHNS and SASEGT. The CDR3 contains 12 residues. The DNA of the CDR3 is TGTGCCAGCTGGGGGGCACAAGAGACCCAGTACTTC. Its translation: CASWGAQETQYF.

The chain links TRBV19 to TRBJ2-1; D uncertain. Trimming stripped 5 bases from V and 3 bases from J, with 11 bases between. CDR1 and CDR2 (germline): LNHDA, SQIVND (reference sequence). This CDR3 comprises 14 residues. The CDR3 spells CASSAGRLYNEQFF. The CDR3, as DNA: TGTGCCAGTAGTGCAGGCCGGCTCTACAATGAGCAGTTCTTC.

V and J are TRBV5-8 and TRBJ2-5; 9 bases are shared with TRBD1. V shed 4 bases and J 5 bases; nucleotides not matched to a gene: 3. Germline CDR1 reads SGHTS; CDR2 reads YDEGEE. There are 13 residues in the CDR3. The CDR3 DNA reads as TGTGCCAGCAGCCGGGGACAGGGTGAGACCCAGTACTTC. As protein: CASSRGQGETQYF. The complete variable domain, with remaining parts taken from reference TRBV5-8 and TRBJ2-5, reads EAGVTQSPTHLIKTRGQQATLRCSPISGHTSVYWYQQALGLGLQFLLWYDEGEERNRGNFPPRFSGRQFPNYSSELNVNALELEDSALYLCASSRGQGETQYFGPGTRLLVL.

The gene calls are TRBV4-3 and TRBJ2-1; no clear D. Germline assignment: CDR1 LGHNA and CDR2 YSLEER. The CDR3 totals 12 residues. V was clipped by 1 base and J by 4 bases, with 2 bases between them. DNA of the CDR3: TGCGCCAGCAGCCAAGGTTACAATGAGCAGTTCTTC. Protein: CASSQGYNEQFF.

This clone ranks as medium-sized. The gene calls are TRBV7-9 and TRBJ2-7; 9 nucleotides agree with TRBD2. Germline V CDR1 and CDR2: SEHNR, FQNEAQ (reference sequence). V shed 5 bases, J shed 3 bases, and the junction held 8 bases outside the gene matches. This CDR3 spans 15 amino acids. CDR3 in amino acids: CASSPVAGVVYEQYF. CDR3 nucleotide sequence: TGTGCCAGCAGCCCAGTAGCGGGAGTGGTCTACGAGCAGTACTTC. Full variable domain (outside the CDR3, taken from reference TRBV7-9 and TRBJ2-7): DTGVSQNPRHKITKRGQNVTFRCDPISEHNRLYWYRQTLGQGPEFLTYFQNEAQLEKSRLLSDRFSAERPKGSFSTLEIQRTEQGDSAMYLCASSPVAGVVYEQYFGPGTRLTVT.

This chain joins TRBV7-6 and TRBJ2-5, with D hard to call. This CDR3 is 13 amino acids long. CDR1 and CDR2 (germline): SGHVS, FNYEAQ. Trimming left V 3 bases short and J 5 bases short, with 10 bases between. CDR3 sequence (DNA): TGTGCCAGCAGCTTCCCTAGATTGGAGACCCAGTACTTC. This sequence encodes CASSFPRLETQYF. The full variable domain, in which reference TRBV7-6 and TRBJ2-5 provide the parts outside the CDR3, is GAGVSQSPRYKVTKRGQDVALRCDPISGHVSLYWYRQALGQGPEFLTYFNYEAQQDKSGLPNDRFSAERPEGSISTLTIQRTEQRDSAMYRCASSFPRLETQYFGPGTRLLVL.

The chain carries TRBV27 and TRBJ2-3, with unresolved D. The CDR3 runs to 16 residues. V gave up 3 bases and J gave up 0 bases, with 13 bases separating them. Germline CDR1 reads MNHEY; CDR2 reads SMNVEV (reference sequence). DNA of the CDR3: TGTGCCAGCAGTTTCAGCAGTAGACCTAGCACAGATACGCAGTATTTT. Translated: CASSFSSRPSTDTQYF.

The chain couples TRBV9 to TRBJ2-5; maybe TRBD2 (6 bases). The J call may be mistaken, given a closer DNA end match to TRBJ2-7. CDR1 SGDLS and CDR2 YYNGEE come from the germline V gene. The CDR3 has 15 residues. The CDR3 loop is CASSVRSGSHNEQYF. The CDR3 bases are TGTGCCAGCAGCGTAAGGAGCGGGTCTCACAACGAGCAGTACTTC.

V usage is TRBV4-1 and J usage is TRBJ2-7; D uncertain. The length of the CDR3 is 13 residues. From germline, CDR1 is MGHRA and CDR2 YSYEKL. V lost 2 bases and J lost 3, with 8 bases in between. The CDR3 DNA reads as TGCGCCAGCAGCCAAAACAGCTTCTACGAGCAGTACTTC. Translated: CASSQNSFYEQYF.

The chain is built from TRBV11-2 and TRBJ2-5; possible D gene TRBD2, 6 bases. V lost 3 bases and J lost 3, with 11 bases in between. In germline, CDR1 is SGHAT, CDR2 FQNNGV. The CDR3 contains 14 residues. The CDR3 is CASSLRGVKETQYF. The CDR3 DNA reads TGTGCCAGCAGCTTGCGGGGAGTGAAAGAGACCCAGTACTTC. Combining the CDR3 with reference TRBV11-2 and TRBJ2-5 gives the whole variable domain EAGVAQSPRYKIIEKRQSVAFWCNPISGHATLYWYQQILGQGPKLLIQFQNNGVVDDSQLPKDRFSAERLKGVDSTLKIQPAKLEDSAVYLCASSLRGVKETQYFGPGTRLLVL.

The gene calls are TRBV28 and TRBJ1-2, with no clear D. The CDR3 has 13 residues. V was shortened by 7 bases and J by 0 bases, with 9 bases between the two germline ends. CDR1 and CDR2 from the germline V gene are MDHEN and SYDVKM. This CDR3 is CASTPGTNYGYTF. As DNA, the CDR3 is TGTGCCAGCACCCCGGGTACTAACTATGGCTACACCTTC.

The V call is TRBV19, the J call TRBJ2-7; D perhaps matches TRBD1 (6 bases). Germline assignment: CDR1 LNHDA and CDR2 SQIVND (reference sequence). V shed 4 bases and J shed 1 base, with 17 bases lying between them. The CDR3 runs to 16 residues. The CDR3 is CASSTQGRLDSYEQYF. The CDR3 DNA sequence: TGTGCCAGTAGTACTCAGGGGCGGCTAGATTCCTACGAGCAGTACTTC.

The gene calls are TRBV19 and TRBJ2-5; TRBD2 agrees at 12 bases. V was clipped by 5 bases and J by 5 bases; unmatched bases: 3. CDR3 size: 14 residues. In germline, CDR1 is LNHDA, CDR2 SQIVND (reference sequence). The CDR3 loop reads CASSLTSGRETQYF. The CDR3 nucleotides read TGTGCCAGTAGTTTAACTAGCGGGAGGGAGACCCAGTACTTC.

This sequence joins TRBV6-6 and TRBJ2-1; TRBD2 agrees at 13 bases. This CDR3 is built from 16 residues. The junction had 3 bases not matched to a gene; V was cut back by 2 bases and J by 5 bases. Germline V gene data show CDR1 as MNHNY and CDR2 as SVGAGI (reference sequence). The CDR3 nucleotides are TGTGCCAGCAGTTACCACGGACTAGCGGGAGACAATGAGCAGTTCTTC. It yields the protein CASSYHGLAGDNEQFF.

The chain has TRBV7-2 and TRBJ2-2, with D perhaps TRBD1 (6 bases). Germline V gives CDR1 SGHTA, CDR2 FQGNSA. The CDR3 sequence is 15 residues long. Trimming removed 5 bases from V and 1 base from J, with 11 bases in between. The CDR3: CASSNRDKNTGELFF. The CDR3 nucleotides are TGTGCCAGCAGCAACCGGGACAAGAACACCGGGGAGCTGTTTTTT.

The CDR3 nucleotides are TGTGCCAGTAGTGTCAGGACAGGGTCGGGCAATCAGCCCCAGCATTTT. Translating it yields CASSVRTGSGNQPQHF. V is TRBV19 and J is TRBJ1-5; TRBD1 matches at 8 bases. The V segment lost 5 bases and the J segment 2 bases; nucleotides outside the gene matches: 8. CDR3 length equals 16 residues. Per germline, CDR1 LNHDA and CDR2 SQIVND (reference sequence). The variable domain in full, completed from reference TRBV19 and TRBJ1-5, reads DGGITQSPKYLFRKEGQNVTLSCEQNLNHDAMYWYRQDPGQGLRLIYYSQIVNDFQKGDIAEGYSVSREKKESFPLTVTSAQKNPTAFYLCASSVRTGSGNQPQHFGDGTRLSIL.

The V and J genes are TRBV7-2 and TRBJ2-3; 9 nucleotides match TRBD1. CDR1 is SGHTA and CDR2 is FQGNSA in the germline V gene. This CDR3 contains 16 residues. V shed 1 base and J 4 bases; nucleotides not matched to a gene: 6. The CDR3 loop is CASSLEGTGLADTQYF. In DNA form, the CDR3 reads TGTGCCAGCAGCTTAGAAGGGACAGGGTTGGCAGATACGCAGTATTTT.